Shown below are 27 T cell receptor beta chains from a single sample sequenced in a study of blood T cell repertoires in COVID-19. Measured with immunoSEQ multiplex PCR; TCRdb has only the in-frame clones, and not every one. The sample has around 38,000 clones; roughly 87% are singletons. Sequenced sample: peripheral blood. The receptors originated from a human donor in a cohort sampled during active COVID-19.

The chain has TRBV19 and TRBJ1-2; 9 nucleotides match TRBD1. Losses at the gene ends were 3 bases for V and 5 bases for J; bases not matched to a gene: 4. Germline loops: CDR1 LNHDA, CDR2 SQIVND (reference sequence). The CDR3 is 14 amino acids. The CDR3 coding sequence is TGTGCCAGTAGTATTTTTGGACAGGGGTATGGCTACACCTTC. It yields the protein CASSIFGQGYGYTF.

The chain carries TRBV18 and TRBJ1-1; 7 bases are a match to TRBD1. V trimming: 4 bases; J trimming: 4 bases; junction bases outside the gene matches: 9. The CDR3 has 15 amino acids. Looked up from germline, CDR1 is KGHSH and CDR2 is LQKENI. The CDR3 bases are TGTGCCAGCTCACGGGAACAGGGGTTGAGCACTGAAGCTTTCTTT. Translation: CASSREQGLSTEAFF.

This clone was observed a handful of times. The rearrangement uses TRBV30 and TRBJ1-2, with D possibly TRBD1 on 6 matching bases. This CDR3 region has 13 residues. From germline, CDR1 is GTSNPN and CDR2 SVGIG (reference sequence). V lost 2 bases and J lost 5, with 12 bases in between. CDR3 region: CAWSPRTVYGYTF. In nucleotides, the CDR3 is TGTGCCTGGAGTCCGCGGACAGTATATGGCTACACCTTC.

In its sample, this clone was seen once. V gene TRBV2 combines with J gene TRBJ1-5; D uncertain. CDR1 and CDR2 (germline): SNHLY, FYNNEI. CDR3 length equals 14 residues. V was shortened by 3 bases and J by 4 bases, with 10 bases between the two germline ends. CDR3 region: CASSDAGMNQPQHF. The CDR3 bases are TGTGCCAGCAGTGACGCCGGGATGAATCAGCCCCAGCATTTT.

The CDR3 DNA sequence: TGTGCCAGCAGCCCGATAGCGGACTACTACAATGAGCAGTTCTTC. It yields the protein CASSPIADYYNEQFF. The chain joins TRBV9 to TRBJ2-1; maybe TRBD2 (6 bases). V was trimmed by 4 bases and J by 3 bases, leaving 14 bases between them. Germline CDR1 SGDLS, CDR2 YYNGEE. This CDR3 is built from 15 residues.

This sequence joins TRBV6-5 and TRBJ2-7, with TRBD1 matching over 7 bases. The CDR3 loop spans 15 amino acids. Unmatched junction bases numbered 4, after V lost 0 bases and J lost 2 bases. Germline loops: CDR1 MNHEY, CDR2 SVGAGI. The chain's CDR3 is CASSYSGQGAYEQYF. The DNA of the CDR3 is TGTGCCAGCAGTTACTCGGGGCAGGGGGCCTACGAGCAGTACTTC.

The DNA of the CDR3 is TGTGCTAGTGGTGGGGGACACGGCACAGATACGCAGTATTTT. It yields the protein CASGGGHGTDTQYF. This chain joins TRBV12-5 and TRBJ2-3, with D possibly being TRBD1 (6 bases). The germline V and J ends were trimmed by 5 bases and 1 base, with 10 bases remaining between them. The germline CDR1 and CDR2 sequences are LGHNT and FRNRAP. This CDR3 is built from 14 residues.

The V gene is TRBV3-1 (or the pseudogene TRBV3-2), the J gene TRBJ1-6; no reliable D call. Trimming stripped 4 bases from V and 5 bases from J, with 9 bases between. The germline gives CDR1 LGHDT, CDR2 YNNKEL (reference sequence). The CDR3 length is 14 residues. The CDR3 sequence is CASSPSVHNSPLHF. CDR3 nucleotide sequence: TGTGCCAGCAGCCCGTCGGTGCATAATTCACCCCTCCACTTT.

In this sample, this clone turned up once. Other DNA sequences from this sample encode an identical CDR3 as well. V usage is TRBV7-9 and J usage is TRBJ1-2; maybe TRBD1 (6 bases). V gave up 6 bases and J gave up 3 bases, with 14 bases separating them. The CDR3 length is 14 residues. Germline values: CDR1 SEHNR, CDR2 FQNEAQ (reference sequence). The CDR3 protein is CASRPRGGDYGYTF. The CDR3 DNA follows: TGTGCCAGCAGGCCGAGGGGGGGCGACTATGGCTACACCTTC.

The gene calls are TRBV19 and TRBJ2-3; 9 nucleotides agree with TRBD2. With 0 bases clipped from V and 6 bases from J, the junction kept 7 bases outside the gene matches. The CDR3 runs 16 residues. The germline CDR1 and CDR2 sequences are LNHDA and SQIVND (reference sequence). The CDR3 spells CASSIDSRLAGDTQYF. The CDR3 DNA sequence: TGTGCCAGTAGTATAGATTCGCGGCTAGCGGGGGATACGCAGTATTTT.

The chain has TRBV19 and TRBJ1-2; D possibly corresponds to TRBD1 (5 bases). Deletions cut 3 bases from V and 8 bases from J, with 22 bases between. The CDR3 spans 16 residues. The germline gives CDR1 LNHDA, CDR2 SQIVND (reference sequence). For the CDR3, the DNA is TGTGCCAGTAGTATGGGGGGAAGTTACCGAATTTTCGGCTACACCTTC. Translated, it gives CASSMGGSYRIFGYTF.

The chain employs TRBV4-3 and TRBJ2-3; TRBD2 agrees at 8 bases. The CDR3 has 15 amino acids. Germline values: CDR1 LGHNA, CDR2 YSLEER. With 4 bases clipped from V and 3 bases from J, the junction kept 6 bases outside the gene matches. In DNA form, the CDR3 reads TGCGCCAGCAGCCTCTTGCGGGGGGCAACAGATACGCAGTATTTT. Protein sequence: CASSLLRGATDTQYF.

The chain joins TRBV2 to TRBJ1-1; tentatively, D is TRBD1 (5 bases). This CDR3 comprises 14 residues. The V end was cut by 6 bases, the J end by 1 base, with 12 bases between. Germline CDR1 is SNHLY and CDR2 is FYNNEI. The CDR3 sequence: CASSIGVGNTEAFF. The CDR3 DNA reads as TGTGCCAGCAGCATAGGGGTGGGGAACACTGAAGCTTTCTTT. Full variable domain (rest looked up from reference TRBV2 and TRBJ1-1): EPEVTQTPSHQVTQMGQEVILRCVPISNHLYFYWYRQILGQKVEFLVSFYNNEISEKSEIFDDQFSVERPDGSNFTLKIRSTKLEDSAMYFCASSIGVGNTEAFFGQGTRLTVV.

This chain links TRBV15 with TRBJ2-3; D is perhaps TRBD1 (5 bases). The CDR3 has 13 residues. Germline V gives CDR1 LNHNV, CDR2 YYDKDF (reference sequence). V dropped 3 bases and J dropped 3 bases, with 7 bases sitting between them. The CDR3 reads CATSRGLTDTQYF. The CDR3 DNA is TGTGCCACCAGCAGGGGGCTGACAGATACGCAGTATTTT.

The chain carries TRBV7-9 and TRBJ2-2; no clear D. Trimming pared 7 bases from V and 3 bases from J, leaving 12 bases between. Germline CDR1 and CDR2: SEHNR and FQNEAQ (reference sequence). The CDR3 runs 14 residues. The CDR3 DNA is TGTGCCAGCAAACTTTGGCAGGACACCGGGGAGCTGTTTTTT. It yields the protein CASKLWQDTGELFF. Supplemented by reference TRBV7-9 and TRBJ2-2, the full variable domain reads DTGVSQNPRHKITKRGQNVTFRCDPISEHNRLYWYRQTLGQGPEFLTYFQNEAQLEKSRLLSDRFSAERPKGSFSTLEIQRTEQGDSAMYLCASKLWQDTGELFFGEGSRLTVL.

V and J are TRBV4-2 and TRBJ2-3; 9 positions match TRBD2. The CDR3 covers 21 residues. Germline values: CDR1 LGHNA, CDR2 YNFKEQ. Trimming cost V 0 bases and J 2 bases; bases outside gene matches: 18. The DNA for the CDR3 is TGTGCCAGCAGCCAAGAAATAGGTGGGCTAGCGGGGTTCACCTTCACAGATACGCAGTATTTT. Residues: CASSQEIGGLAGFTFTDTQYF.

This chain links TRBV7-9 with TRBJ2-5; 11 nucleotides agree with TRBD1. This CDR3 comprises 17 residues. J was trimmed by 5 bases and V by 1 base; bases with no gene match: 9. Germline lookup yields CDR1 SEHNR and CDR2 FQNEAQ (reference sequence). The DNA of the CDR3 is TGTGCCAGCAGCTTAGGCAGGGGACAGGGGGGTCGGGAGACCCAGTACTTC. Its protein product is CASSLGRGQGGRETQYF.

CDR3 DNA sequence: TGCGCCAGCAGTCTACCTAGCGGGGGCGGGGAGACCCAGTACTTC. This sequence encodes CASSLPSGGGETQYF. V is TRBV23-1 and J is TRBJ2-5, with 10 nucleotides matching TRBD2. TRBV23-1 is an open reading frame whose function is uncertain. The CDR3 totals 15 residues. V lost 4 bases and J lost 5; bases outside the gene matches: 7.

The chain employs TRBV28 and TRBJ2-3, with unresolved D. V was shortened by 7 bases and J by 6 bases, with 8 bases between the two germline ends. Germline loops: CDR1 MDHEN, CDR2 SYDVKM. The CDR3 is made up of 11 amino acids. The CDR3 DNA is TGTGCCAGCACACTCACCGATACGCAGTATTTT. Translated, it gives CASTLTDTQYF.

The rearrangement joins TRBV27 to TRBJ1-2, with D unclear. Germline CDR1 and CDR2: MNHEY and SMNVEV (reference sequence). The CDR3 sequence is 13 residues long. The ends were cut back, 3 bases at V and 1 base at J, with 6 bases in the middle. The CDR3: CASSFYSNYGYTF. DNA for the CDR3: TGTGCCAGCAGTTTTTACAGTAACTATGGCTACACCTTC.

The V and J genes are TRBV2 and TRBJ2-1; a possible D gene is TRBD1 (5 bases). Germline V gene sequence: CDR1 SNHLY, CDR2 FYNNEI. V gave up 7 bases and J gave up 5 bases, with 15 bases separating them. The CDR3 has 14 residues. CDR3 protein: CASNFGGADNEQFF. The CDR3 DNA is TGTGCCAGCAATTTTGGTGGGGCCGACAATGAGCAGTTCTTC.

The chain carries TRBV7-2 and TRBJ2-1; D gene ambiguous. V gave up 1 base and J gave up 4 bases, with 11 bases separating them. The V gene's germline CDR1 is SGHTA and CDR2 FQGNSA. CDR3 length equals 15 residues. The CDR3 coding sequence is TGTGCCAGCAGCTTAGATACGCTCCGGTACAATGAGCAGTTCTTC. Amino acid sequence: CASSLDTLRYNEQFF.

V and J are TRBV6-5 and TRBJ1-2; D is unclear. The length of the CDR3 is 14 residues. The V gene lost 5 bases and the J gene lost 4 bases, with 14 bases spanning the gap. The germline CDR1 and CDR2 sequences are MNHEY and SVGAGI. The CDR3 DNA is TGTGCCAGCAGTCCCTCCCGACGGGGCTATGGCTACACCTTC. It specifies CASSPSRRGYGYTF.

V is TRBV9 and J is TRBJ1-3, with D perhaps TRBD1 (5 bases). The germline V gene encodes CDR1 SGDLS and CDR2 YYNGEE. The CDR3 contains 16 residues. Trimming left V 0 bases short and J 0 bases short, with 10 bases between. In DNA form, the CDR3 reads TGTGCCAGCAGCGTAGTCGACAGCATCTCTGGAAACACCATATATTTT. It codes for CASSVVDSISGNTIYF. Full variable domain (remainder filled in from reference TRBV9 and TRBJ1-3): DSGVTQTPKHLITATGQRVTLRCSPRSGDLSVYWYQQSLDQGLQFLIQYYNGEERAKGNILERFSAQQFPDLHSELNLSSLELGDSALYFCASSVVDSISGNTIYFGEGSWLTVV.

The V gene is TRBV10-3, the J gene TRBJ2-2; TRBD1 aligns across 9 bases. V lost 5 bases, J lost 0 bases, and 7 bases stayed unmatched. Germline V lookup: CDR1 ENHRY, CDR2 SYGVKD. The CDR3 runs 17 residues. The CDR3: CAISRGQGTSNTGELFF. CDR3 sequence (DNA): TGTGCCATCAGTAGGGGACAGGGTACGTCGAACACCGGGGAGCTGTTTTTT.

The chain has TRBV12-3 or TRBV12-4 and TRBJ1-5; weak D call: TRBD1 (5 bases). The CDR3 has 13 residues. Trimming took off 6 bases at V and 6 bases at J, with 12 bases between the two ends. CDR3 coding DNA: TGTGCCAGCAGGGGGGGGGTCGGTCAGCCCCAGCATTTT. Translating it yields CASRGGVGQPQHF.

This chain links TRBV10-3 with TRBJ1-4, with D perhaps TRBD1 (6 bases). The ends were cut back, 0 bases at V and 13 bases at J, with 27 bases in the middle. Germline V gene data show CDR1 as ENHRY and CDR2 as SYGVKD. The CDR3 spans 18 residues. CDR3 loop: CAISESGDRLRGKGGLFF. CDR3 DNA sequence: TGTGCCATCAGTGAGTCGGGAGACAGGCTTAGGGGAAAAGGAGGACTGTTTTTT.